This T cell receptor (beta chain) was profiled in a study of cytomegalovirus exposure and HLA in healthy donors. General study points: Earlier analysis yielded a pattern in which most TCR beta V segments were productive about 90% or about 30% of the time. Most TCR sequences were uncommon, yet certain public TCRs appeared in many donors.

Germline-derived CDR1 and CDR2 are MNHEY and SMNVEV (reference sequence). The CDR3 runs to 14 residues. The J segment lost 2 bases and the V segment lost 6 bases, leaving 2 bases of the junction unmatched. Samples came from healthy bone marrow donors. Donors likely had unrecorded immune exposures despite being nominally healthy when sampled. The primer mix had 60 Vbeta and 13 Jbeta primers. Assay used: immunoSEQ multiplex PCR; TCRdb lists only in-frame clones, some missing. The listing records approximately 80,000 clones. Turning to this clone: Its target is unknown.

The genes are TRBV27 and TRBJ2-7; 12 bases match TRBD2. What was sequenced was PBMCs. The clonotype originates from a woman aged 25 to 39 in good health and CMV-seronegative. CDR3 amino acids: CASSLAGGPYEQYF. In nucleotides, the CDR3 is TGTGCCAGCAGCCTAGCGGGAGGGCCCTACGAGCAGTACTTC.